This TCR beta chain appears in the sequencing data of a study of graft-versus-host responses after intestinal transplantation (dated by TCRdb to about 2021). Some background on the complete study: The transplants that recipients got were multivisceral, liver-intestinal, or isolated intestinal. To identify alloreactive clones, pre-transplant mixed lymphocyte reaction products were sequenced and compared with unstimulated pre-transplant donor and recipient T cells. After intestinal transplantation, graft-versus-host and host-versus-graft alloreactive T cell clones in the graft, circulation and bone marrow were tracked using bulk TCR-beta CDR3 sequencing. Samples from three later patients were sequenced in-house on an Illumina MiSeq with MiXCR processing rather than by the commercial service. The cohort enrolled approximately 24 intestinal transplant recipients including one retransplant, and a few patients lacking pretransplant specimens were excluded. Donor T cell macrochimerism was defined as a peak of at least 4% donor T cells among recipient peripheral blood mononuclear cells. Anti-thymocyte globulin induction was given to all recipients, followed by maintenance tacrolimus and steroids for 3 to 4 years. The paper's findings and limits, for the study overall: GvH clones were detected in recipient bone marrow, and some appeared earlier in ileal mucosa or blood, consistent with an intestinal mucosal origin. In the allografts of patients with donor T cell macrochimerism, GvH to HvG T cell clonal ratios were high. The relatively low number and heterogeneity of intestinal transplant patients limited the conclusions. Peak levels of circulating GvH clones were associated with declines in HvG clones early after transplant.

Libraries were prepared through the immunoSEQ multiplex PCR assay. For most patients, genomic DNA was subjected to high-throughput TCR-beta CDR3 sequencing by Adaptive Biotechnologies. In the paper's pipeline: Adaptive's ImmunoSEQ software supplied the TCR sequencing data for 18 patients, while MiXCR and VDJtools were used to process a few other patients. CDR3 nucleotide sequences shared by donor and recipient were removed because the origin of these sequences could not be assigned. At least 2-fold expansion over unstimulated cells and a minimum CFSE-low frequency of 0.002% (template counts) or 0.001% (read counts) were required for clones to be classified as alloreactive. Clones were considered mappable if detected in sequenced pre-transplant spleen, lymph node, or MLR CFSE-low populations of the donor or recipient. The cumulative frequency of alloreactive clones was calculated as a percentage of all sequences, weighted by copy number. The clones in this table, taken by TCRdb from immuneACCESS, are in-frame only. Not every clone is retained; where verified, under half of the shortfall comes from an unresolved V gene, and the cause of the rest is unknown. V and J calls and clone size are given by that table; D and trimming were obtained from the DNA. Counted in this sample were about 98,000 clones; around 86% of them appeared once. Clones ranked in the top ten supply more than 1.4% of the sample.

Blood samples were collected up to 4 times in the first month after transplant and then at least monthly when available. V ends up 7 bases short and J 4 bases short, with an unmatched junction base count of 11. CDR1 and CDR2 (SGHRS, YFSETQ) derive from the germline V gene. Measured from the cysteine to the phenylalanine, the CDR3 is 16 residues long. Kept here is only the CDR3 DNA, which spans 48 bases and is read in frame from base 1. Details on this clone: What antigen it recognizes has not been identified. No qualities accompany the bases; no much larger clone lies one base away.

The V and J genes are TRBV5-1 and TRBJ1-4; 9 middle bases align to TRBD1. This TCR was sampled from a human patient who received an intestinal transplant, so some T cells may come from the graft donor. This material consisted of PBMCs, taken 255 days after intestinal transplant. CDR3 protein: CASSRSRDRVNEKLFF. DNA sequence: TGCGCCAGCTCCCGGTCTCGGGACAGGGTTAATGAAAAACTGTTTTTT.